The 18 T cell receptor beta chains listed next were all sequenced from one sample in a study of blood T cell repertoires in COVID-19. Assay: immunoSEQ multiplex PCR; the TCRdb copy retains only in-frame clones and omits some. The sample yields some 150,000 clones, under 85% seen once. The sequenced material came from peripheral blood. These receptors originate from a man over 45 with active or convalescent COVID-19.

The chain employs TRBV9 and TRBJ1-1; D unclear. V lost 4 bases and J lost 6, with 16 bases in between. Germline lookup yields CDR1 SGDLS and CDR2 YYNGEE. There are 14 residues in the CDR3. The CDR3 sequence is CASSPVPGRPEAFF. DNA of the CDR3: TGTGCCAGCAGCCCCGTTCCTGGGAGACCTGAAGCTTTCTTT.

The rearrangement links TRBV5-1 to TRBJ1-2, with 12 bases that match TRBD1. Germline CDR1 reads SGHRS; CDR2 reads YFSETQ. V was clipped by 3 bases and J by 7 bases; unmatched bases: 16. The CDR3 spans 18 residues. CDR3 loop: CASSSAGTGGASPSGYTF. In nucleotides, the CDR3 is TGCGCCAGCAGCTCAGCGGGGACAGGGGGCGCAAGTCCATCTGGCTACACCTTC.

This clone was seen only a few times. This chain joins TRBV4-1 and TRBJ2-7; possibly TRBD1 for D (6 bases). V was trimmed by 4 bases and J by 4 bases, leaving 11 bases between them. The germline V gene encodes CDR1 MGHRA and CDR2 YSYEKL. The CDR3 spans 13 residues. The DNA of the CDR3 is TGCGCCAGCAGCCCAAACAGGGAGTACGAGCAGTACTTC. It is translated as CASSPNREYEQYF.

The chain recombines TRBV6-5 with TRBJ2-7; D is perhaps TRBD1 (6 bases). V was clipped by 1 base and J by 4 bases, with 17 bases between them. CDR3 length equals 16 residues. The germline V gene encodes CDR1 MNHEY and CDR2 SVGAGI. The DNA of the CDR3 is TGTGCCAGCAGTTACTACTACAGGGCGGATCGATACGAGCAGTACTTC. It codes for CASSYYYRADRYEQYF.

This rearrangement joins TRBV28 to TRBJ1-5; possibly TRBD1 for D (5 bases). The CDR3 runs 16 residues. The germline V gene encodes CDR1 MDHEN and CDR2 SYDVKM. V lost 6 bases and J lost 1, with 16 bases in between. CDR3 protein: CASRPPGDGSNQPQHF. The CDR3 region has the DNA TGTGCCAGCAGACCTCCGGGGGACGGGAGCAATCAGCCCCAGCATTTT.

This sequence joins TRBV29-1 and TRBJ1-3; D unresolved. There are 12 residues in the CDR3. V lost 2 bases to trimming and J lost 3 bases, with 5 bases between them. CDR1 SQVTM and CDR2 ANQGSEA come from the germline V gene. The CDR3 region is CSVEISGNTIYF. The CDR3 DNA sequence: TGCAGCGTTGAAATCAGTGGAAACACCATATATTTT.

In its sample, this clone was seen a few times. The chain is built from TRBV28 and TRBJ1-1; perhaps TRBD1 as D (5 bases). Trimming took 3 bases from V and 7 from J, leaving 12 bases between them. The length of the CDR3 is 13 residues. Per the germline V gene, CDR1 is MDHEN and CDR2 is SYDVKM. The CDR3 sequence is CASSLGREREAFF. The CDR3 DNA follows: TGTGCCAGCAGTTTGGGGCGGGAACGTGAAGCTTTCTTT.

This chain joins TRBV6-4 and TRBJ2-4; TRBD2 agrees at 11 bases. Unmatched junction bases numbered 4, after V lost 2 bases and J lost 1 base. The CDR3 loop spans 17 amino acids. Germline loops: CDR1 MRHNA, CDR2 SNTAGT. In DNA form, the CDR3 reads TGTGCCAGCAGTGACCCCTGGACTAGCGGGGCCAAAAACATTCAGTACTTC. Its protein product is CASSDPWTSGAKNIQYF.

V usage is TRBV6-5 and J usage is TRBJ2-7; the D gene is possibly TRBD1 (5 bases). V lost 3 bases to trimming and J lost 4 bases, with 7 bases between them. The length of the CDR3 is 12 residues. CDR1 and CDR2 (germline): MNHEY, SVGAGI. The CDR3 nucleotides read TGTGCCAGCAGTTATCAGGGATACGAGCAGTACTTC. Its translation is CASSYQGYEQYF.

As for this clone: This same CDR3 is encoded by further DNA sequences in the sample. This chain connects TRBV3-1 (or the pseudogene TRBV3-2) to TRBJ2-5; D is perhaps TRBD1 (5 bases). V was cut by 5 bases and J by 5 bases, with 18 bases left in between. The CDR3 totals 15 residues. Germline V gene lookup returns CDR1 LGHDT and CDR2 YNNKEL (reference sequence). In nucleotides, the CDR3 is TGTGCCAGCAGCAACGAATATGACAGAAAGGAGACCCAGTACTTC. This sequence encodes CASSNEYDRKETQYF.

CDR3 nucleotides: TGTGCCAGCAGCCGAACGAGGAACACTGAAGCTTTCTTT. Translating it yields CASSRTRNTEAFF. The V gene is TRBV14, the J gene TRBJ1-1, with no clear D. V was trimmed by 4 bases and J by 1 base, leaving 7 bases between them. The CDR3 sequence is 13 residues long. Germline-derived CDR1 and CDR2 are SGHDN and FVKESK.

This CDR3 reads CASSPAGVEAFF. The CDR3 coding sequence is TGTGCCAGCAGCCCTGCGGGGGTGGAAGCTTTCTTT. The chain combines TRBV4-2 with TRBJ1-1; D is perhaps TRBD1 (5 bases). Trimming cost V 4 bases and J 8 bases, with 11 bases left between them. Germline CDR1 LGHNA, CDR2 YNFKEQ. The CDR3 covers 12 residues.

V usage is TRBV5-4 and J usage is TRBJ1-2, with TRBD1 identical over 9 bases. The CDR3 is 14 residues long. V lost 3 bases to trimming and J lost 3 bases; unmatched junction nucleotides: 3. CDR1 and CDR2 from the germline V gene are SGHNT and YYREEE (reference sequence). The CDR3 reads CASSSGTGYYGYTF. The CDR3 nucleotides read TGTGCCAGCAGCTCCGGGACAGGGTACTATGGCTACACCTTC.

The chain has TRBV28 and TRBJ1-2; no clear D gene. Germline V gene sequence: CDR1 MDHEN, CDR2 SYDVKM. The ends were cut back, 6 bases at V and 0 bases at J, with 11 bases in the middle. This CDR3 contains 14 residues. The CDR3: CASSLPGSNYGYTF. The CDR3 bases are TGTGCCAGCAGCCTCCCGGGATCTAACTATGGCTACACCTTC.

This chain connects TRBV14 to TRBJ2-3; no clear D. CDR1 is SGHDN and CDR2 is FVKESK in the germline V gene. The CDR3 has 14 residues. V was pared by 4 bases and J by 0 bases, with 8 bases between. For the CDR3, the DNA is TGTGCCAGCAGCCGCACAGCTAGCACAGATACGCAGTATTTT. Encoded protein: CASSRTASTDTQYF.

The rearrangement uses TRBV18 and TRBJ1-4; TRBD1 might be the D (6 bases). Trimming left V 6 bases short and J 8 bases short, with 19 bases between. CDR3 length: 15 amino acids. Germline-derived CDR1 and CDR2 are KGHSH and LQKENI. The CDR3 here is CASSLPGQGNEKLFF. CDR3 bases: TGTGCCAGCTCCCTACCGGGGCAGGGGAACGAAAAACTGTTTTTT.

The rearrangement links TRBV7-8 to TRBJ2-5; 7 bases map to TRBD1. Germline assignment: CDR1 SGHVS and CDR2 FQNEAQ. The CDR3 sequence is 16 residues long. V was clipped by 5 bases and J by 4 bases; unmatched bases: 13. CDR3 protein: CASSLPTPTGRETQYF. CDR3 sequence (DNA): TGTGCCAGCAGCCTTCCCACACCGACAGGGAGAGAGACCCAGTACTTC.

This clone was detected once. The chain carries TRBV7-6 and TRBJ1-2, with TRBD1 as a possible D gene (6 bases). V was cut by 5 bases and J by 2 bases, with 15 bases left in between. The CDR3 runs 15 residues. Germline loops: CDR1 SGHVS, CDR2 FNYEAQ. CDR3 sequence: CASSPGTRPNYGYTF. CDR3 DNA sequence: TGTGCCAGCAGCCCGGGGACACGACCAAACTATGGCTACACCTTC.